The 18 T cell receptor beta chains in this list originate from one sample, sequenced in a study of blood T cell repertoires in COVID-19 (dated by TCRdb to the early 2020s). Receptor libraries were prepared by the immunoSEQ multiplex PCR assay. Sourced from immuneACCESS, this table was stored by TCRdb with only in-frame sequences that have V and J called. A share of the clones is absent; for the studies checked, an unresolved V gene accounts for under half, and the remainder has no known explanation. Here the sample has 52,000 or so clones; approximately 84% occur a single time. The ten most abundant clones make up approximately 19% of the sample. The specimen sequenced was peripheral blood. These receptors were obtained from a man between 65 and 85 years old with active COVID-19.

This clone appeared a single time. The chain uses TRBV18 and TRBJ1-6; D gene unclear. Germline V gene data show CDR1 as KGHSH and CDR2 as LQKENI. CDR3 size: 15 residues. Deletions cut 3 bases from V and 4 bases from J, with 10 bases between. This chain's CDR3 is CASSPEGRYNSPLHF. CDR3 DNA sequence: TGTGCCAGCTCACCGGAGGGAAGATATAATTCACCCCTCCACTTT.

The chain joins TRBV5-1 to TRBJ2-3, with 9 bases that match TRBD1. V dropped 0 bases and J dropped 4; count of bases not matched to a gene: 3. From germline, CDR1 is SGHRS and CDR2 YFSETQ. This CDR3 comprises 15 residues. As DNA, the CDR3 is TGCGCCAGCAGCTTGGGGACAGGGGCAGCAGATACGCAGTATTTT. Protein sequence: CASSLGTGAADTQYF.

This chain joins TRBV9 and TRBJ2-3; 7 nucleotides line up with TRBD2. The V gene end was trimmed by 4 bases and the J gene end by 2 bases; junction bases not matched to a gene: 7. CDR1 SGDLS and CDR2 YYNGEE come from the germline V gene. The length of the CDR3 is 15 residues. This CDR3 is CASSLRGGYTDTQYF. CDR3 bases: TGTGCCAGCAGCCTCCGCGGGGGTTACACAGATACGCAGTATTTT. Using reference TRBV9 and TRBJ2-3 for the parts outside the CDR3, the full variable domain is DSGVTQTPKHLITATGQRVTLRCSPRSGDLSVYWYQQSLDQGLQFLIQYYNGEERAKGNILERFSAQQFPDLHSELNLSSLELGDSALYFCASSLRGGYTDTQYFGPGTRLTVL.

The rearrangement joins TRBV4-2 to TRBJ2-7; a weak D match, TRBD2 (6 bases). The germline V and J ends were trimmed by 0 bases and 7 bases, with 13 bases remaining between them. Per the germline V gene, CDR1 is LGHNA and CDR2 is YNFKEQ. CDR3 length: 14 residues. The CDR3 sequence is CASSQDSLAKEQYF. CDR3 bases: TGTGCCAGCAGCCAAGATTCCCTAGCGAAAGAGCAGTACTTC.

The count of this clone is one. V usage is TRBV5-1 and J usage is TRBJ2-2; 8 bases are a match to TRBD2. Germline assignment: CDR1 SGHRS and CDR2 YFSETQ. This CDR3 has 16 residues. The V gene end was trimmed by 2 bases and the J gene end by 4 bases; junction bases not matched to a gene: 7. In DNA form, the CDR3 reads TGCGCCAGCAGCTTCGGCACTAGCGGAGCCACCGGGGAGCTGTTTTTT. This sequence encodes CASSFGTSGATGELFF.

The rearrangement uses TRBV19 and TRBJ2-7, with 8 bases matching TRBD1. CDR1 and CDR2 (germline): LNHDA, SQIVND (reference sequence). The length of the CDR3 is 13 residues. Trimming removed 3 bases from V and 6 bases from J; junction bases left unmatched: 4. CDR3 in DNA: TGTGCCAGTAGTATCGGACAGGGCGGCGAGCAGTACTTC. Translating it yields CASSIGQGGEQYF.

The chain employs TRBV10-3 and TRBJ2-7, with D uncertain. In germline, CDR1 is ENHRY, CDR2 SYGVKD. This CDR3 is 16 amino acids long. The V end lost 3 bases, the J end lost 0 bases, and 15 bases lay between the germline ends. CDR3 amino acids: CAISDQAWRSSYEQYF. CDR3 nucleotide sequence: TGTGCCATCAGTGATCAAGCTTGGCGGAGCTCCTACGAGCAGTACTTC.

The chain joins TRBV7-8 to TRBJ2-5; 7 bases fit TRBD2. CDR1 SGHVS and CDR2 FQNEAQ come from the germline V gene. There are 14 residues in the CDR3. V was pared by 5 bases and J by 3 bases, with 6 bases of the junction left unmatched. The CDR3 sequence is CASSPGAGEETQYF. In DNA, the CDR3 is TGTGCCAGCAGCCCTGGGGCGGGGGAAGAGACCCAGTACTTC.

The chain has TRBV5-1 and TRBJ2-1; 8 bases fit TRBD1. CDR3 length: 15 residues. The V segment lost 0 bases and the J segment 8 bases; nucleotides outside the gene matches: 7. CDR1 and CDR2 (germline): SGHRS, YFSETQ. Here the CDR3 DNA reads TGCGCCAGCAGCTTGGTAGCAGGGGGCGCCTATGAGCAGTTCTTC. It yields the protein CASSLVAGGAYEQFF.

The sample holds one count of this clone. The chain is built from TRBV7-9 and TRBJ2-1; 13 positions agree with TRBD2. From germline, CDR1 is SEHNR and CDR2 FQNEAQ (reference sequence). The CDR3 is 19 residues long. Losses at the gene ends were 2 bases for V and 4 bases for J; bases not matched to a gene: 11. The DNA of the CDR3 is TGTGCCAGCAGCTTAAAAAAATTAGGACTAGCGGGAGAATACAATGAGCAGTTCTTC. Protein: CASSLKKLGLAGEYNEQFF.

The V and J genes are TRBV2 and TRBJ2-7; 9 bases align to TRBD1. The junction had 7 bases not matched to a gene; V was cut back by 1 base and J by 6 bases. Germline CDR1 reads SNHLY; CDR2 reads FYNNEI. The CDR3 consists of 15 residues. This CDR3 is CASSEGQTGGAEQYF. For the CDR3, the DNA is TGTGCCAGCAGTGAAGGGCAGACAGGGGGTGCCGAGCAGTACTTC. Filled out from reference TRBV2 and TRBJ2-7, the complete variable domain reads EPEVTQTPSHQVTQMGQEVILRCVPISNHLYFYWYRQILGQKVEFLVSFYNNEISEKSEIFDDQFSVERPDGSNFTLKIRSTKLEDSAMYFCASSEGQTGGAEQYFGPGTRLTVT.

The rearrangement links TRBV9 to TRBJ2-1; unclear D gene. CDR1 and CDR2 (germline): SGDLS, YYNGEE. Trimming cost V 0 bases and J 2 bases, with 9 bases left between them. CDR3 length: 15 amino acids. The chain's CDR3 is CASSVVGGAYNEQFF. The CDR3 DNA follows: TGTGCCAGCAGCGTAGTTGGCGGAGCCTACAATGAGCAGTTCTTC.

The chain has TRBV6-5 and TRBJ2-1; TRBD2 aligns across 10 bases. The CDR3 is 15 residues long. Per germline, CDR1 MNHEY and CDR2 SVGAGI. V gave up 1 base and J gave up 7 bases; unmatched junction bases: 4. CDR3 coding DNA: TGTGCCAGCAGTTACTGGGGACTAGCGACGAATGAGCAGTTCTTC. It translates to CASSYWGLATNEQFF.

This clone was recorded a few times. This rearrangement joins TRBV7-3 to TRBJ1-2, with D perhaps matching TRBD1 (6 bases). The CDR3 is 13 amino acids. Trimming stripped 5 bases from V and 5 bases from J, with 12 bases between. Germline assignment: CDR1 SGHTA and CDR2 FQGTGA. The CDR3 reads CASSAGVGYGYTF. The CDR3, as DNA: TGTGCCAGCAGCGCAGGGGTCGGGTATGGCTACACCTTC.

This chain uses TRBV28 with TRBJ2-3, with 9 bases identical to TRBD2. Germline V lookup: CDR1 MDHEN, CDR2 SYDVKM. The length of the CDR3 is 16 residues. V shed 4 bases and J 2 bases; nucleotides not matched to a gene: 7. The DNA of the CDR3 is TGTGCCAGCAGTTCCTCTAGCGGGACCAACACAGATACGCAGTATTTT. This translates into CASSSSSGTNTDTQYF.

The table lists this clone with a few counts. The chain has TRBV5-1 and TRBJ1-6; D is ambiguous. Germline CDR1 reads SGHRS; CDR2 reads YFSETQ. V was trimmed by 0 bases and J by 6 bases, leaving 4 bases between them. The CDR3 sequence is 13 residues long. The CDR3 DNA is TGCGCCAGCAGCTTGGCCCTTAATTCACCCCTCCACTTT. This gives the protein CASSLALNSPLHF. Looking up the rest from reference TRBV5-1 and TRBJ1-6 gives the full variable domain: KAGVTQTPRYLIKTRGQQVTLSCSPISGHRSVSWYQQTPGQGLQFLFEYFSETQRNKGNFPGRFSGRQFSNSRSEMNVSTLELGDSALYLCASSLALNSPLHFGNGTRLTVT.

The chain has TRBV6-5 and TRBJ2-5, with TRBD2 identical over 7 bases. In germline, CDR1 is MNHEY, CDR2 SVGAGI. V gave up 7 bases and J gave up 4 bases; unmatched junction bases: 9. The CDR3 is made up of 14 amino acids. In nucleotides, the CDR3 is TGTGCCAGCACGCCTAGCGGAGCCCTAGAGACCCAGTACTTC. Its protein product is CASTPSGALETQYF.

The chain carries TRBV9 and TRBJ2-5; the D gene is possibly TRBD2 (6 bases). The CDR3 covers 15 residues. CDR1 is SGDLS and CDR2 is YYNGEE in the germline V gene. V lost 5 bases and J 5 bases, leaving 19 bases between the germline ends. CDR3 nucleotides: TGTGCCAGCAGTGCGAGCCCGACTAGTTCCGAGACCCAGTACTTC. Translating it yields CASSASPTSSETQYF.